These T cell receptor beta chains were read from a single sample in a study of cytomegalovirus exposure and HLA in healthy donors. Sequencing was performed with immunoSEQ multiplex PCR; in TCRdb, only in-frame clones are kept and a portion is missing. The sample spans some 160,000 clones; the ten largest clones claim roughly 2%. The sample consisted of PBMCs. The receptors were gathered from a man under 40 in good health and CMV-seronegative. The CDR3 runs from the conserved cysteine through the conserved F or W. Part of the rows lack a size; the others show once, few, many or a class for expanded clones.

CASSYDRDTEAFF	TRBV6-1	TRBJ1-1	.
CASSPTGPQETQYF	TRBV7-8	TRBJ2-5	.
CASSFRGQETQYF	TRBV7-6	TRBJ2-5	.
CASSRQRVQADTQYF	TRBV11-2	TRBJ2-3	.
CASASLAGGSGANVLTF	TRBV10-2	TRBJ2-6	.
CASSQRVAGGEETQYF	TRBV4-3	TRBJ2-5	.
CATSRDRDRGAGELFF	TRBV15	TRBJ2-2	.
CASSPPRERVYNEQFF	TRBV18	TRBJ2-1	.
CASRGLPYEQYF	TRBV27	TRBJ2-7	.
CASSPYGTSPYNEQFF	TRBV18	TRBJ2-1	.
CASSYSGRSSYEQYF	TRBV6-5	.	.
CAISAVHEQYF	TRBV10-3	TRBJ2-7	.
CASSPLTYNEQFF	TRBV19	TRBJ2-1	.
CASSLRDTKDTQYF	TRBV27	TRBJ2-3	.
CASSQDTGASPGELFF	TRBV4-3	TRBJ2-2	.
CATRRQGAASGNGYTF	TRBV7-9	TRBJ1-2	.
CASSQRGRGGYQETQYF	TRBV7-9	TRBJ2-5	.
CASSQEEGSSGYNEQFF	TRBV5-5	TRBJ2-1	.
CASSLARTRGETQYF	TRBV5-4	TRBJ2-5	.
CAIHTGSFGGEQFF	TRBV28	TRBJ2-1	.
CASSTGQGFGNQPQHF	TRBV19	TRBJ1-5	.
CASSDPQDWPEVGYTF	TRBV6-1	TRBJ1-2	.
CASSQGGYSNQPQHF	TRBV4-1	TRBJ1-5	.
CASSLVRGHLDEAFF	TRBV11-2	TRBJ1-1	.
CASSKTSGNTGELFF	TRBV28	TRBJ2-2	.
CASTLRAGDSSYEQYF	TRBV5-6	.	.
CASSLGLQETQYF	TRBV7-8	TRBJ2-5	.
CASSDHRAPEAFF	TRBV25-1	TRBJ1-1	.
CASRRTGNTEAFF	TRBV5-1	TRBJ1-1	.
CASSLAGWSWTEAFF	TRBV5-8	TRBJ1-1	.
CASKGGGLDEQYF	TRBV2	TRBJ2-7	medium-sized
CASSLRTDLAGDTQYF	TRBV5-1	TRBJ2-3	.
CASSLLQGHNEQFF	TRBV5-1	TRBJ2-1	.
CASSNAGLAGTDTQYF	TRBV5-1	TRBJ2-3	.
CASSTPDRGLEGTEAFF	TRBV13	TRBJ1-1	.
CASSLTLGPNNEQFF	TRBV9	TRBJ2-1	.
CASSLGRRESYGELFF	TRBV11-1	TRBJ2-2	.
CASSVSYNEQFF	TRBV9	TRBJ2-1	.
CASSLNAFFETQYF	TRBV7-2	TRBJ2-5	.
CASSVAQNTEAFF	TRBV5-1	TRBJ1-1	.
CASSLGVEGGYGYTF	TRBV27	TRBJ1-2	.
CASRGASLNQPQHF	TRBV2	TRBJ1-5	.
CASSNRGGTDTQYF	TRBV2	TRBJ2-3	.
CASSQEVVFVGTGWNQPQHF	TRBV4-1	TRBJ1-5	.
CASSQDTGQGNQPQHF	TRBV4-3	TRBJ1-5	.
CAWGTDYGYTF	TRBV30	TRBJ1-2	.
CASRASPSYEQYF	TRBV7-9	TRBJ2-7	.